One and the same sample provided the 24 T cell receptor beta chains below, sequenced in a study of cytomegalovirus exposure and HLA in healthy donors. With 60 Vbeta and 13 Jbeta primers, the PCR was carried out. Sequenced by immunoSEQ multiplex PCR; TCRdb stores in-frame clones only, minus some. The profile shows approximately 190,000 clones, roughly 76% of them singletons. Sequences were obtained from PBMCs. The receptors come from a middle-aged man in good health and CMV-seropositive.

This chain connects TRBV6-5 to TRBJ2-2; D uncertain. Trimming pared 8 bases from V and 2 bases from J, leaving 15 bases between. Germline values: CDR1 MNHEY, CDR2 SVGAGI. The CDR3 has 15 amino acids. DNA for the CDR3: TGTGCCAGCCTACCCCCCAGGTTAAACACCGGGGAGCTGTTTTTT. Amino acid sequence: CASLPPRLNTGELFF.

V is TRBV28 and J is TRBJ2-1; a possible D gene is TRBD2 (6 bases). The germline V gene encodes CDR1 MDHEN and CDR2 SYDVKM. The V end was cut by 1 base, the J end by 5 bases, with 6 bases between. The CDR3 length is 13 residues. The CDR3 sequence: CASSLLADNEQFF. The CDR3 DNA follows: TGTGCCAGCAGTTTATTAGCGGACAATGAGCAGTTCTTC.

The chain recombines TRBV6-5 with TRBJ2-5; TRBD1 is a possible D gene (6 bases). There are 14 residues in the CDR3. Trimming removed 9 bases at V and 5 bases at J, with 19 bases between. Germline CDR1 reads MNHEY; CDR2 reads SVGAGI. CDR3 amino acids: CASGDTSLGETQYF. In DNA form, the CDR3 reads TGTGCCAGTGGGGACACCTCGCTGGGGGAGACCCAGTACTTC.

The chain couples TRBV7-3 to TRBJ2-1, with TRBD1 as a possible D gene (6 bases). This CDR3 region has 14 residues. Germline CDR1 SGHTA, CDR2 FQGTGA. The ends were cut back, 5 bases at V and 7 bases at J, with 15 bases in the middle. CDR3 nucleotides: TGTGCCAGCAGCCCCGGAGATAGGGGGAATGAGCAGTTCTTC. This codes for CASSPGDRGNEQFF.

This clone was recorded a few times. The chain links TRBV6-9 to TRBJ1-5, with D unclear. Germline assignment: CDR1 MNHGY and CDR2 SVAAGI. The CDR3 extends over 15 amino acids. Trimming removed 3 bases from V and 7 bases from J, with 16 bases in between. For the CDR3, the DNA is TGTGCCAGCAGTTACGGAGAGGAGGGAGGACAGCCCCAGCATTTT. Protein sequence: CASSYGEEGGQPQHF.

This chain uses TRBV7-2 with TRBJ2-3, with D possibly TRBD1 on 6 matching bases. The CDR3 covers 16 residues. The germline V gene encodes CDR1 SGHTA and CDR2 FQGNSA. Deletions cut 5 bases from V and 0 bases from J, with 15 bases between. The CDR3 sequence is CASSLRGRLSTDTQYF. The CDR3 nucleotides are TGTGCCAGCAGCCTCAGGGGCCGCCTCAGCACAGATACGCAGTATTTT. The full variable domain, in which reference TRBV7-2 and TRBJ2-3 provide the parts outside the CDR3, is GAGVSQSPSNKVTEKGKDVELRCDPISGHTALYWYRQSLGQGLEFLIYFQGNSAPDKSGLPSDRFSAERTGGSVSTLTIQRTQQEDSAVYLCASSLRGRLSTDTQYFGPGTRLTVL.

The chain is built from TRBV5-1 and TRBJ2-3, with D perhaps matching TRBD2 (5 bases). Germline CDR1 reads SGHRS; CDR2 reads YFSETQ. CDR3 length: 15 residues. Between the trimmed V and J ends, which lost 2 bases and 0 bases, there was a span of 10 bases. In DNA, the CDR3 is TGCGCCAGCAGCTTCCGACGGGATAGCACAGATACGCAGTATTTT. Translation: CASSFRRDSTDTQYF.

The chain recombines TRBV4-1 with TRBJ2-1; D call uncertain. The CDR3 totals 16 residues. Trimming removed 0 bases at V and 8 bases at J, with 17 bases between. Germline values: CDR1 MGHRA, CDR2 YSYEKL. The CDR3 protein is CASSQDRLVITDEQFF. The CDR3 coding sequence is TGCGCCAGCAGCCAAGATAGATTAGTAATTACCGATGAGCAGTTCTTC.

The chain combines TRBV4-1 with TRBJ2-6; TRBD2 matches 7 bases. Germline lookup yields CDR1 MGHRA and CDR2 YSYEKL. With 0 bases clipped from V and 11 bases from J, the junction kept 10 bases outside the gene matches. The CDR3 runs to 16 residues. CDR3 nucleotides: TGCGCCAGCAGCCAAGATCTAGCGGTCAGGACCGACGTCCTGACTTTC. It codes for CASSQDLAVRTDVLTF.

This chain connects TRBV4-2 to TRBJ1-2; 8 bases match TRBD1. This CDR3 contains 13 residues. Germline-derived CDR1 and CDR2 are LGHNA and YNFKEQ. V was pared by 4 bases and J by 4 bases, with 2 bases of the junction left unmatched. This chain's CDR3 is CASSPTGVYGYTF. The CDR3 region has the DNA TGTGCCAGCAGCCCGACAGGGGTCTATGGCTACACCTTC.

The genes are TRBV28 and TRBJ2-3, with 7 bases aligning to TRBD2. There are 15 residues in the CDR3. CDR1 MDHEN and CDR2 SYDVKM come from the germline V gene. Unmatched junction bases numbered 7, after V lost 3 bases and J lost 4 bases. The CDR3 spells CASSLGGVGADTQYF. The CDR3 nucleotides read TGTGCCAGCAGTTTGGGGGGGGTCGGCGCAGATACGCAGTATTTT.

This chain's CDR3 is CASTPSGNSPLHF. CDR3 sequence (DNA): TGTGCCAGCACCCCGAGCGGGAATTCACCCCTCCACTTT. The rearrangement uses TRBV11-2 and TRBJ1-6; the D is unclear. Trimming took off 7 bases at V and 7 bases at J, with 11 bases between the two ends. The germline gives CDR1 SGHAT, CDR2 FQNNGV. This CDR3 comprises 13 residues.

The rearrangement uses TRBV6-5 and TRBJ1-5; unclear D gene. The CDR3 sequence is 14 residues long. The V end lost 0 bases, the J end lost 7 bases, and 10 bases lay between the germline ends. Germline V gene lookup returns CDR1 MNHEY and CDR2 SVGAGI. CDR3 residues: CASSYSTVGQPQHF. CDR3 sequence (DNA): TGTGCCAGCAGTTACTCAACTGTGGGCCAGCCCCAGCATTTT.

This chain links TRBV5-5 with TRBJ1-4; 8 nucleotides align to TRBD1. J lost 5 bases, V lost 4 bases, and 10 bases had no gene match. This CDR3 is 16 amino acids long. Germline V gene data show CDR1 as SGHKS and CDR2 as YYEKEE (reference sequence). The CDR3 is CASSAYDRGLNEKLFF. The CDR3 nucleotides read TGTGCCAGCAGCGCTTACGACAGGGGTTTAAATGAAAAACTGTTTTTT.

This rearrangement joins TRBV7-2 to TRBJ1-2, with D tentatively TRBD1 (5 bases). Trimming left V 4 bases short and J 2 bases short, with 11 bases between. Germline V gives CDR1 SGHTA, CDR2 FQGNSA. The CDR3 spans 14 residues. CDR3 nucleotides: TGTGCCAGCAGCTCTTGGACAAGAAACTATGGCTACACCTTC. This sequence encodes CASSSWTRNYGYTF.

This clone was observed a handful of times. This sequence joins TRBV5-4 and TRBJ1-1; 9 positions match TRBD1. V trimming: 4 bases; J trimming: 2 bases; junction bases outside the gene matches: 6. There are 15 residues in the CDR3. Germline values: CDR1 SGHNT, CDR2 YYREEE (reference sequence). CDR3 DNA sequence: TGTGCCAGCAGCCCCGAACAGGGGGCAAACACTGAAGCTTTCTTT. Encoded protein: CASSPEQGANTEAFF.

This clone was seen a few times. The rearrangement joins TRBV4-3 to TRBJ2-7; unclear D gene. The CDR3 extends over 13 amino acids. Deletions cut 4 bases from V and 2 bases from J, with 9 bases between. In germline, CDR1 is LGHNA, CDR2 YSLEER. CDR3 nucleotides: TGCGCCAGCAGCCCAGATCCCACCTACGAGCAGTACTTC. This codes for CASSPDPTYEQYF.

The chain uses TRBV7-2 and TRBJ2-7, with 8 bases fitting TRBD1. Germline lookup yields CDR1 SGHTA and CDR2 FQGNSA. The CDR3 totals 15 residues. J was trimmed by 7 bases and V by 4 bases; bases with no gene match: 12. CDR3 amino acids: CASSSYPGQGGEQYF. CDR3 DNA sequence: TGTGCCAGCAGCTCATACCCTGGACAGGGCGGTGAGCAGTACTTC.

This clone was recorded a few times. The chain joins TRBV7-2 to TRBJ2-3; 9 bases map to TRBD2. Per the germline V gene, CDR1 is SGHTA and CDR2 is FQGNSA. J gave up 5 bases and V 5 bases, and 8 bases lay outside the gene matches. The CDR3 is 15 amino acids. Here the CDR3 DNA reads TGTGCCAGCAGCCCCGTAGTAGCGGGAGAAGATACGCAGTATTTT. As protein: CASSPVVAGEDTQYF.

The chain is built from TRBV7-9 and TRBJ2-7; no clear D gene. CDR1 is SEHNR and CDR2 is FQNEAQ in the germline V gene (reference sequence). CDR3 length: 13 residues. Trimming stripped 2 bases from V and 6 bases from J, with 11 bases between. The CDR3 region is CASSLSPGSEQYF. DNA of the CDR3: TGTGCCAGCAGCTTAAGTCCAGGATCCGAGCAGTACTTC.

The chain couples TRBV6-1 to TRBJ1-1, with 10 bases lining up with TRBD1. The V segment lost 5 bases and the J segment 4 bases; nucleotides outside the gene matches: 7. The CDR3 totals 15 residues. Germline V gene data show CDR1 as MNHNS and CDR2 as SASEGT. The CDR3 reads CASSRRQGATTEAFF. For the CDR3, the DNA is TGTGCCAGCAGTCGGAGACAGGGGGCGACCACTGAAGCTTTCTTT.

This rearrangement joins TRBV30 to TRBJ1-3, with D maybe TRBD1 (6 bases). Germline V CDR1 and CDR2: GTSNPN, SVGIG (reference sequence). This CDR3 region has 15 residues. Trimming pared 0 bases from V and 0 bases from J, leaving 9 bases between. In DNA, the CDR3 is TGTGCCTGGAGTGTCCCGGACAGCTCTGGAAACACCATATATTTT. As protein: CAWSVPDSSGNTIYF.

The J gene is TRBJ2-1, the V gene TRBV11-1; 7 bases match TRBD1. Germline CDR1 is SGHAT and CDR2 is FQDESV (reference sequence). V lost 5 bases to trimming and J lost 7 bases; unmatched junction nucleotides: 8. This CDR3 has 14 amino acids. The CDR3 spells CASSLMTGKNEQFF. CDR3 nucleotides: TGTGCCAGCAGCCTTATGACAGGGAAGAATGAGCAGTTCTTC. The full variable domain, completed using reference TRBV11-1 and TRBJ2-1, is EAEVAQSPRYKITEKSQAVAFWCDPISGHATLYWYRQILGQGPELLVQFQDESVVDDSQLPKDRFSAERLKGVDSTLKIQPAELGDSAMYLCASSLMTGKNEQFFGPGTRLTVL.

The V gene is TRBV30, the J gene TRBJ1-5, with D unclear. This CDR3 has 14 residues. The germline gives CDR1 GTSNPN, CDR2 SVGIG (reference sequence). V dropped 2 bases and J dropped 5 bases, with 13 bases sitting between them. The CDR3 nucleotides read TGTGCCTGGAGTAATACAGCGGCGGATCAGCCCCAGCATTTT. This encodes CAWSNTAADQPQHF.